This TCR beta chain was sequenced for a study of blood T cell repertoires in COVID-19. Across the study: Whether acute or convalescent, the COVID-19 samples came from the United States, Italy and Spain. In each case, the material was cDNA or gDNA derived from T cells, B-cell-depleted T cells, or PBMCs.

This clone has only a few counts. CDR1 SGHTA and CDR2 FQGTGA come from the germline V gene. This CDR3 is 14 amino acids long. The junction had 5 bases not matched to a gene; V was cut back by 5 bases and J by 4 bases. As processed by the authors: Amplification of reference gene primers was used by the study to estimate nucleated cell counts. Clones were sequenced by immunoSEQ multiplex PCR, and TCRdb holds only the in-frame ones, with some missing. V and J calls and clone size are copied from that table; D and trimming were computed from the DNA. The sample lists around 250,000 clones; around 86% were seen once.

This receptor was identified in a young man who had recovered from COVID-19. J is TRBJ1-2 and V is TRBV7-3; 9 bases match TRBD1. Sequencing used peripheral blood. The CDR3 loop reads CASSTRDRVYGYTF. DNA for the CDR3: TGTGCCAGCAGCACACGGGACAGGGTCTATGGCTACACCTTC.